What follows describes a single T cell receptor (beta chain). The CDR3 spans 15 residues. Germline CDR1 MNHEY, CDR2 SVGAGI. Trimming took off 0 bases at V and 9 bases at J, with 15 bases between the two ends. The sample originates from a study of blood T cell repertoires in COVID-19. Study at large: Researchers got acute and convalescent COVID-19 samples from the United States, Italy and Spain. T cells, B-cell-depleted T cells, or PBMCs provided the cDNA or gDNA that served as material.

In the original analysis: Amplifying reference gene primers gave estimates of nucleated cell counts. Profiled with immunoSEQ multiplex PCR; TCRdb holds only in-frame clones, not every one. V and J calls and clone size are given by that table; D and trimming were obtained from the DNA. This sample has 28,000 or so clones, with nearly 90% found just once. This chain joins TRBV6-5 and TRBJ1-5; D call uncertain. This receptor was identified in a man between 65 and 85 years old with acute or convalescent COVID-19. Sequencing input: peripheral blood. The CDR3 reads CASSYSRTSLGPQHF. The CDR3 region has the DNA TGTGCCAGCAGTTACTCGAGAACGTCTCTCGGGCCCCAGCATTTT.